This T cell receptor beta chain was profiled in a study of blood T cells in healthy people across ages. With a J-beta primer mix and a sample-barcoded 5' primer, a second PCR ran about 6 to 11 cycles. Each cDNA molecule carried a tag from a template-switch adaptor that contained 12 random nucleotides. Each CDR3 protein is one row after TCRdb ran MiXCR on the 5' RACE reads. The data show about 680,000 distinct CDR3 sequences, around 48% seen once. This clonotype was recorded a few times. Germline-derived CDR1 and CDR2 are SGHTA and FQGNSA. This CDR3 has 14 residues. Trimming cost V 3 bases and J 5 bases, with 13 bases left between them. Every sample yielded at least 7 million isolated PBMCs.

The sample comprised blood. This rearrangement joins TRBV7-2 to TRBJ2-5; tentatively, D is TRBD2 (5 bases). This sequence was found in a woman aged 55-70 years in good health. CDR3 region: CASSFGMVSETQYF. CDR3 coding DNA: TGTGCCAGCAGCTTCGGGATGGTTTCGGAGACCCAGTACTTC.